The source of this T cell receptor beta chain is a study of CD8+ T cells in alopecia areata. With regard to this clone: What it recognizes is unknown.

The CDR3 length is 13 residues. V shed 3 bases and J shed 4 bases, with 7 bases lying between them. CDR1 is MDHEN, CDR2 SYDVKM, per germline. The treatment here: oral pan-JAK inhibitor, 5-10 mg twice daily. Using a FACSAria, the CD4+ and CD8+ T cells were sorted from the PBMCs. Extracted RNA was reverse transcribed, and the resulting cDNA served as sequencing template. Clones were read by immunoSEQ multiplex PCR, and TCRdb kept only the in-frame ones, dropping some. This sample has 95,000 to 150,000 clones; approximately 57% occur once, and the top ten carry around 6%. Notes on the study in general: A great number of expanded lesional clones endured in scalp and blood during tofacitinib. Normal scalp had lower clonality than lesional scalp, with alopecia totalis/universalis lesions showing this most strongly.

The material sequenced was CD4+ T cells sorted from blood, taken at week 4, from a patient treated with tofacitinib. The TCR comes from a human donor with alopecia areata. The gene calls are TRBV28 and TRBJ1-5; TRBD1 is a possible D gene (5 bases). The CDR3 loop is CASSLGRNQPQHF. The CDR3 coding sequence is TGTGCCAGCAGTTTGGGACGGAATCAGCCCCAGCATTTT.